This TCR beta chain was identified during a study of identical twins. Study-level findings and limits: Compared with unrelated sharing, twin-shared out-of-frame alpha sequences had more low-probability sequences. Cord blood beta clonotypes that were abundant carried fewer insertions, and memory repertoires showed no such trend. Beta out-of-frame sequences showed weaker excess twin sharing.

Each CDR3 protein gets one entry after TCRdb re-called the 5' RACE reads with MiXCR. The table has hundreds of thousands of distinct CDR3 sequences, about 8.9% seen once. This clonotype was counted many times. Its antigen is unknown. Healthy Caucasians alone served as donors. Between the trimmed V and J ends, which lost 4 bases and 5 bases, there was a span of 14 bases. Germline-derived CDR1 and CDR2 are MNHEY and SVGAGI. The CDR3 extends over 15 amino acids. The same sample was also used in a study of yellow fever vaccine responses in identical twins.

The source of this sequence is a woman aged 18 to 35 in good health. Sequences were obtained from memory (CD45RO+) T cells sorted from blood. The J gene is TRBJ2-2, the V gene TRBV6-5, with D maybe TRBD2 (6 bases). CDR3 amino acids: CASSWGGIKTGELFF. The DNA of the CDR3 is TGTGCCAGCAGTTGGGGCGGGATAAAAACCGGGGAGCTGTTTTTT.